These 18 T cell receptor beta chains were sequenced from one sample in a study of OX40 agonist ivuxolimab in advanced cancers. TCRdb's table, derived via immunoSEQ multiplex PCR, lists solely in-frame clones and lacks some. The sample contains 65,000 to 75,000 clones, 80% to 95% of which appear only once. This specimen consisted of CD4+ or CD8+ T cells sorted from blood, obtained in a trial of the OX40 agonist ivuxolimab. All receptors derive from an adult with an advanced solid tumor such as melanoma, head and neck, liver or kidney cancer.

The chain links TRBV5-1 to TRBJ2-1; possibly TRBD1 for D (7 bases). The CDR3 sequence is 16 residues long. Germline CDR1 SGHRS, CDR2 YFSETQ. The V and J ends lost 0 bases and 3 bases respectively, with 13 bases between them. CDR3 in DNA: TGCGCCAGCAGCTTGGAAGGCAGGGGGGTCTACAATGAGCAGTTCTTC. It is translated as CASSLEGRGVYNEQFF.

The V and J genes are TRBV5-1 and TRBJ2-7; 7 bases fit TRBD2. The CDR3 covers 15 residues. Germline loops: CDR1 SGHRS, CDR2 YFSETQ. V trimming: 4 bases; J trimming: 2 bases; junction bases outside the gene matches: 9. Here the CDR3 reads CASSQRTGGTYEQYF. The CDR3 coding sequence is TGCGCCAGCAGCCAACGGACGGGGGGAACCTACGAGCAGTACTTC. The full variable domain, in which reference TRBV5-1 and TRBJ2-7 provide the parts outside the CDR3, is KAGVTQTPRYLIKTRGQQVTLSCSPISGHRSVSWYQQTPGQGLQFLFEYFSETQRNKGNFPGRFSGRQFSNSRSEMNVSTLELGDSALYLCASSQRTGGTYEQYFGPGTRLTVT.

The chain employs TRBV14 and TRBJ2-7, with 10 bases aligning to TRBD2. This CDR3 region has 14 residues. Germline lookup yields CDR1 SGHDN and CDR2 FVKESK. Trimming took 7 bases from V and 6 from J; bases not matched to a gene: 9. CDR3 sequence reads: CASKGTSETAEQYF. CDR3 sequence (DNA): TGTGCCAGCAAAGGGACTAGCGAAACTGCCGAGCAGTACTTC.

The CDR3 loop reads CASSESTSGRGYEQYF. The DNA of the CDR3 is TGCGCCAGCAGTGAGTCGACTAGCGGGAGGGGCTACGAGCAGTACTTC. The chain has TRBV10-1 and TRBJ2-7; 14 bases fit TRBD2. The germline V gene has CDR1 WNHNN and CDR2 SYGVQD (reference sequence). The J segment lost 3 bases and the V segment lost 0 bases, leaving 1 base of the junction unmatched. The CDR3 has 16 amino acids.

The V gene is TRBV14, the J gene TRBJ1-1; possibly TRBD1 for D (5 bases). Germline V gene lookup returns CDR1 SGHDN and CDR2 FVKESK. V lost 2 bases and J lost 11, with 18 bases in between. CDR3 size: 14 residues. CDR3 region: CASSQNRDARAAFF. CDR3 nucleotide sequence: TGTGCCAGCAGCCAAAACCGGGACGCCAGAGCGGCTTTCTTT.

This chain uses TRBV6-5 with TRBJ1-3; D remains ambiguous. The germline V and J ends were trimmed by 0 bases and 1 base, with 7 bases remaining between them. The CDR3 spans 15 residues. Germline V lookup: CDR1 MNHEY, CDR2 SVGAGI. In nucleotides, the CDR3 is TGTGCCAGCAGTTACTCGAAAGGATCTGGAAACACCATATATTTT. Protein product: CASSYSKGSGNTIYF.

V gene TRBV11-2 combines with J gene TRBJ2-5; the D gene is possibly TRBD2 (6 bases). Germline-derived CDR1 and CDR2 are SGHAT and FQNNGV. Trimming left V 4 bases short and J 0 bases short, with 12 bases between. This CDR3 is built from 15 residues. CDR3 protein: CASSSISGNQETQYF. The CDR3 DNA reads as TGTGCCAGCAGCTCGATTAGCGGTAACCAAGAGACCCAGTACTTC.

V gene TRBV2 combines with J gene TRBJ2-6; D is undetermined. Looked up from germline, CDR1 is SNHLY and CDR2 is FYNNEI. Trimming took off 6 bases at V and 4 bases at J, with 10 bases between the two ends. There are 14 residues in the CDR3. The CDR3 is CASRPGTGANVLTF. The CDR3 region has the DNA TGTGCCAGCAGACCCGGTACCGGGGCCAACGTCCTGACTTTC.

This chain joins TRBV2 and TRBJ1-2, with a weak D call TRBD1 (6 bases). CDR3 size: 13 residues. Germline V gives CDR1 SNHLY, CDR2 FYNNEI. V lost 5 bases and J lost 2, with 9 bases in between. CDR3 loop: CASSSTGNYGYTF. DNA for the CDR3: TGTGCCAGCAGTTCCACAGGGAACTATGGCTACACCTTC.

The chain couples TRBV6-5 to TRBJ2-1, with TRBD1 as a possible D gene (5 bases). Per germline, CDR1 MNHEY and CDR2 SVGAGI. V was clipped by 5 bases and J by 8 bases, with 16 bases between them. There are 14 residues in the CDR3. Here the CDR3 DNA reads TGTGCCAGCAGTCGGTCTGGGGCCGTTGATGAGCAGTTCTTC. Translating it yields CASSRSGAVDEQFF.

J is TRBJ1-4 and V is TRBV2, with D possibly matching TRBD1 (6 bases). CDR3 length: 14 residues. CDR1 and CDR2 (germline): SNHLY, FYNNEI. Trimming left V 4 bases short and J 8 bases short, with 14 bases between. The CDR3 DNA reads TGTGCCAGCAGTGCCGGGACAAGTGAGGAAAAACTGTTTTTT. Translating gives CASSAGTSEEKLFF.

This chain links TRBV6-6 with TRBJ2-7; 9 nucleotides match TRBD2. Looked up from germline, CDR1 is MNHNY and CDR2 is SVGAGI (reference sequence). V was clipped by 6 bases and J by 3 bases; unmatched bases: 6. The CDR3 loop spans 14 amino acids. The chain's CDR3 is CASRKSSGDYEQYF. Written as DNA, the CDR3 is TGTGCCAGCAGGAAGTCTAGCGGGGACTACGAGCAGTACTTC.

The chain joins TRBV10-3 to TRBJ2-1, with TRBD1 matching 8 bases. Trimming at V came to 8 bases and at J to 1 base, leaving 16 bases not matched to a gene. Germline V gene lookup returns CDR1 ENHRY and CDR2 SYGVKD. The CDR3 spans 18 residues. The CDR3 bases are TGTGCCATCGCGGGTCAGGGGGCGTTACGTGCGTCCTACAATGAGCAGTTCTTC. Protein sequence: CAIAGQGALRASYNEQFF.

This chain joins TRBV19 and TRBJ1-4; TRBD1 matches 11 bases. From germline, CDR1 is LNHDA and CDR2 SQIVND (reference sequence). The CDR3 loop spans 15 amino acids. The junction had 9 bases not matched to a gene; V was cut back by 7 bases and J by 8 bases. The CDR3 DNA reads TGTGCCAGTACCCTACGGGGACAGGGGGTGGAAAAACTGTTTTTT. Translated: CASTLRGQGVEKLFF. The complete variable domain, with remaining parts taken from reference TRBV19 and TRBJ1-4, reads DGGITQSPKYLFRKEGQNVTLSCEQNLNHDAMYWYRQDPGQGLRLIYYSQIVNDFQKGDIAEGYSVSREKKESFPLTVTSAQKNPTAFYLCASTLRGQGVEKLFFGSGTQLSVL.

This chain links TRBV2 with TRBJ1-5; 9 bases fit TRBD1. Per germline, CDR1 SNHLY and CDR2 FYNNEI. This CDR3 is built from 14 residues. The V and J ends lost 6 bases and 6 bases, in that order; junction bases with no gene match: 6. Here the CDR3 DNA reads TGTGCCAGCAGGGAGGGACAGGGTGGTCAGCCCCAGCATTTT. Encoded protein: CASREGQGGQPQHF.

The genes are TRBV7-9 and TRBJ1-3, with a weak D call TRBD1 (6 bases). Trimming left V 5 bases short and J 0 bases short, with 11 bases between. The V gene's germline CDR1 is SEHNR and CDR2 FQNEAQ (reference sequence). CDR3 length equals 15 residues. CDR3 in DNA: TGTGCCAGCAGCCTCAGGGGCGTCTCTGGAAACACCATATATTTT. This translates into CASSLRGVSGNTIYF.

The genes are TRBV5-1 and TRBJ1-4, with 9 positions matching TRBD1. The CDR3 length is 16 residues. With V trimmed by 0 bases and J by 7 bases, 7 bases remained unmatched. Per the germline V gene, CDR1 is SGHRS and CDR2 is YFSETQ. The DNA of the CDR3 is TGCGCCAGCAGCTTGGGGACAGGGGCCATCGCTGAAAAACTGTTTTTT. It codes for CASSLGTGAIAEKLFF.

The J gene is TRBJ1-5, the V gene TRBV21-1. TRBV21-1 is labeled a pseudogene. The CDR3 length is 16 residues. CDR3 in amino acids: CASPSSIGSLSQPQHF. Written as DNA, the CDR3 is TGTGCCAGCCCGAGTAGTATTGGGTCGCTTAGTCAGCCCCAGCATTTT.